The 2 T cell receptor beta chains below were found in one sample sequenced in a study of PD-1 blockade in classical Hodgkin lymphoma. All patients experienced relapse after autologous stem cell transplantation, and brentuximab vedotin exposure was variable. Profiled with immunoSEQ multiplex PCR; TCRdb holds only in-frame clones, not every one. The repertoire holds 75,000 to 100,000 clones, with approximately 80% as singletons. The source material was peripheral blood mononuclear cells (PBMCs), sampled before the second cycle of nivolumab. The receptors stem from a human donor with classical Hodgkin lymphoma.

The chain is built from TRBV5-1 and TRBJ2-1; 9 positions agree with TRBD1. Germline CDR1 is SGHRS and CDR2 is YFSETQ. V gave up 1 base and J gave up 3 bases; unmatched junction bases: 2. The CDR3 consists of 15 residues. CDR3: CASSLWDRVYNEQFF. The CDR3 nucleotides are TGCGCCAGCAGCTTGTGGGACAGGGTCTACAATGAGCAGTTCTTC.

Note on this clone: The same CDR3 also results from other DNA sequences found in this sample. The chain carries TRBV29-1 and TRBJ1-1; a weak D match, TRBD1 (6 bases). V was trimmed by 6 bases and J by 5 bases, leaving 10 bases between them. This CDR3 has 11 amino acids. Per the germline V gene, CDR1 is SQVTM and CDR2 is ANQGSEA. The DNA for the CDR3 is TGCAGCGTGGAGGGGGGGACTGAAGCTTTCTTT. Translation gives CSVEGGTEAFF. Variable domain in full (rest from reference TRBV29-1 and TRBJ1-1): SAVISQKPSRDICQRGTSLTIQCQVDSQVTMMFWYRQQPGQSLTLIATANQGSEATYESGFVIDKFPISRPNLTFSTLTVSNMSPEDSSIYLCSVEGGTEAFFGQGTRLTVV.